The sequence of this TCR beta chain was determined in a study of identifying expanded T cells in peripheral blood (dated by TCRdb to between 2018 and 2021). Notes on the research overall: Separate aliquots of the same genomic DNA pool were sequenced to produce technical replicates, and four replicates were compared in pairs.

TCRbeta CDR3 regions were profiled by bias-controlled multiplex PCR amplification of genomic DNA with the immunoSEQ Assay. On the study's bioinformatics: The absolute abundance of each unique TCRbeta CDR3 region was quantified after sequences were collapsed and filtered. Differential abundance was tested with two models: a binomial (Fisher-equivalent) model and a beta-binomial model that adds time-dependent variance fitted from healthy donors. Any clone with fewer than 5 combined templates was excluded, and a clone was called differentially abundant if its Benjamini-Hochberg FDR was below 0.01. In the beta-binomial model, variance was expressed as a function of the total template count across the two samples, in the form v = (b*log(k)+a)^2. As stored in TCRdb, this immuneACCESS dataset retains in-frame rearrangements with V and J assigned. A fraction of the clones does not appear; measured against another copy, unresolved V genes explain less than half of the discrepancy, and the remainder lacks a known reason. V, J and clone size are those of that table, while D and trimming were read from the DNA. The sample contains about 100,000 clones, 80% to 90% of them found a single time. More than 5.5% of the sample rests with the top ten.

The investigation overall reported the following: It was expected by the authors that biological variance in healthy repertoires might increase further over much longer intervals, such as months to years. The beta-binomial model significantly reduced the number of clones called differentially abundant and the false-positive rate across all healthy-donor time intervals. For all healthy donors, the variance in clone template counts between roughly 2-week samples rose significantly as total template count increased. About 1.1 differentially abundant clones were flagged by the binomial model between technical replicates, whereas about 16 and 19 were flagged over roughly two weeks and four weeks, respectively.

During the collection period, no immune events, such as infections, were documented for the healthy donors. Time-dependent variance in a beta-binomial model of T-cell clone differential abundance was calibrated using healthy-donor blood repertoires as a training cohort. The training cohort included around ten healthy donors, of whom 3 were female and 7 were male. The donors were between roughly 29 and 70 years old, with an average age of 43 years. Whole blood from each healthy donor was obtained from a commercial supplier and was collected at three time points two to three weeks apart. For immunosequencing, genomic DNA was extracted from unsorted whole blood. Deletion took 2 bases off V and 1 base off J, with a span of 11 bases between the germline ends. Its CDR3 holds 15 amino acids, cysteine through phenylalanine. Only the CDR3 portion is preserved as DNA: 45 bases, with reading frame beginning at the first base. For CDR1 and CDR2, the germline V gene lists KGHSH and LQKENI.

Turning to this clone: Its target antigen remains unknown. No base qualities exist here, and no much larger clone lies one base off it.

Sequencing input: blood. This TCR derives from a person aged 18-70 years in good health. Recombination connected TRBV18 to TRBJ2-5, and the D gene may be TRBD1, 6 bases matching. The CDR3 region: CASSPGRDIQETQYF. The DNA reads TGTGCCAGCTCACCAGGCCGGGACATCCAAGAGACCCAGTACTTC.